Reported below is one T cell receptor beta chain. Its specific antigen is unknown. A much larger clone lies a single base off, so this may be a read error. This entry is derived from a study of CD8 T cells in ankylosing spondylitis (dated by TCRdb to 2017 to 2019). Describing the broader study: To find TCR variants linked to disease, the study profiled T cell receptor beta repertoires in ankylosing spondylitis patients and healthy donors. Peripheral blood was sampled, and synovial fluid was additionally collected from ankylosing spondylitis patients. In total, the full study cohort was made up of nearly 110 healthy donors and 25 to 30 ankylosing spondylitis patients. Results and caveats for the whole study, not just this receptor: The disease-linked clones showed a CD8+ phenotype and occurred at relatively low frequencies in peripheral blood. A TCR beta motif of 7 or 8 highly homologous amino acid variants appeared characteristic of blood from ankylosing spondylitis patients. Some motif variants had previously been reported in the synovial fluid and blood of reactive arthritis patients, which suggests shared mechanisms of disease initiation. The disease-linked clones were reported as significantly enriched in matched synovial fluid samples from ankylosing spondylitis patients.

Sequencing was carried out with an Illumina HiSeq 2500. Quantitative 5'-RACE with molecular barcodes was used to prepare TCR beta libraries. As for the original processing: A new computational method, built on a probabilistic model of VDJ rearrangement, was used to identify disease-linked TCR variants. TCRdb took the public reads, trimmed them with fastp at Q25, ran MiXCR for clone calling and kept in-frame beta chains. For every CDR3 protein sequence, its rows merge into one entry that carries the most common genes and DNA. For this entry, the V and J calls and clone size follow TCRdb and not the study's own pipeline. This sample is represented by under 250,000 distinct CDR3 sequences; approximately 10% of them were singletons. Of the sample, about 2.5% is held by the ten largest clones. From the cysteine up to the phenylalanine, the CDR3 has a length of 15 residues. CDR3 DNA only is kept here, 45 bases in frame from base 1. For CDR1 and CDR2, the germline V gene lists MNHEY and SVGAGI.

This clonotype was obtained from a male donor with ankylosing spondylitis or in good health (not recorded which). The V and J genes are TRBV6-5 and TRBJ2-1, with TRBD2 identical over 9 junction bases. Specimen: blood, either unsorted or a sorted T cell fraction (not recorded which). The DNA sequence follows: TGTGCCAGCAGTTACGGCCTAGCGGGAAACAATGTGCAGTTCTTC. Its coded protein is CASSYGLAGNNVQFF.